Sequencing of this TCR beta chain was carried out in a study of T cell repertoires in cytomegalovirus infection. Study-level information: The public TCR beta signatures pointed to both CMV infection and matching HLA type. Study-wide points: Identification of carriers of CMV plus the relevant HLA was achieved through cumulative public TCR beta family frequency. The ex vivo response was dominated by HLA-C-restricted CMV-specific TCR beta clonotypes.

Germline CDR1 SGHTA, CDR2 FQGNSA. This CDR3 contains 16 residues. V was shortened by 5 bases and J by 5 bases, with 22 bases between the two germline ends. TCRdb redid the calling of the reads with MiXCR, one entry per CDR3 protein. The data show fewer than 550,000 distinct CDR3 sequences, around 32% seen once. This clonotype was detected only a few times. Its cognate antigen is unknown. This clonotype originated in a human donor in good health (CMV status not recorded). Some clones in this sample may be carry-over from other donors' samples. This chain joins TRBV7-2 and TRBJ2-7; TRBD2 might be the D (5 bases). Source material: PBMCs. The CDR3 DNA is TGTGCCAGCAGCCCAAGTTTCGGACGACTCGGGGACGAGCAGTACTTC. This sequence encodes CASSPSFGRLGDEQYF. The variable domain in full, completed from reference TRBV7-2 and TRBJ2-7, reads GAGVSQSPSNKVTEKGKDVELRCDPISGHTALYWYRQSLGQGLEFLIYFQGNSAPDKSGLPSDRFSAERTGGSVSTLTIQRTQQEDSAVYLCASSPSFGRLGDEQYFGPGTRLTVT.